This TCR beta chain stems from a study of blood T cell repertoires in COVID-19 (dated by TCRdb to about 2020). Regarding the research as a whole: Samples covering the acute and convalescent phases of COVID-19 were provided by collaborators in the United States, Italy and Spain. The sample metadata nearly always contained a de-identified subject ID, COVID-19 status, age in years and sex. The material from the prospective study consisted of cDNA or gDNA derived from T cells, B-cell-depleted T cells, or PBMCs. The repertoires were made available in a free public database intended to serve as a resource for research on the immune response to SARS-CoV-2. HLA class I and class II types, where available, came from metadata supplied by the sample provider rather than from assay-based typing. The dataset comprised deeply sampled blood TCRbeta repertoires from subjects exposed to, actively infected with, or recovered from COVID-19. Samples were obtained from the ongoing ImmuneRACE study (first 160 participants) and from about 1,300 subjects provided by 6 global collaborators. Study-wide findings and limitations: How much clinical and demographic metadata was included differed by source and by participant, and the metadata was provided uncurated.

Each collaborating institution followed its own protocols to collect whole blood in K2EDTA tubes. For TCRbeta analysis, collaborators shipped samples as frozen whole blood, isolated PBMCs, or DNA extracted from either of those sample types. As regards this clone: Which antigen it targets is not known. Per-base qualities were not stored, and no clone one base away is much larger.

The immunoSEQ Assay, a bias-controlled multiplex PCR, was used to amplify TCRbeta CDR3 regions from genomic DNA. The authors processed their data as follows. The number of nucleated cells in each sample was estimated by amplification of reference gene primers within the assay. To quantify the absolute abundance of each unique TCRbeta CDR3 rearrangement, sequence reads were collapsed and filtered. Productive Simpson clonality was computed per sample as the square root of Simpson's diversity index over productive rearrangements. The clones in this table, taken by TCRdb from immuneACCESS, are in-frame only. Not every clone is retained; where verified, under half of the shortfall comes from an unresolved V gene, and the cause of the rest is unknown. V, J and clone size derive from that table, while D and trimming were established from the DNA sequence. For this sample there are 75,000 to 95,000 clones; 88% appear just once. The ten largest clones represent about 20% of the sample.

V is pared back by 8 bases and J by 0 bases, with 8 bases lying between the germline termini. CDR1 and CDR2 (MDHEN, SYDVKM) derive from the germline V gene. Including cysteine and phenylalanine, the CDR3 has 12 amino acids. Of the read, only the CDR3 DNA is kept; its 36 bases are in frame from base 1. Recombination joined TRBV28 with TRBJ2-7; the D gene lacks a confident call. The TCR was taken from a human donor in a cohort sampled during active COVID-19. Input material: peripheral blood. The CDR3 region reads CASSVSSYEQYF. The DNA sequence reads TGTGCCAGCTCTGTGAGCTCCTACGAGCAGTACTTC.